Below are 25 T cell receptor beta chains sequenced from a single sample in a study of T cells in Graves' hyperthyroidism and ophthalmopathy. Amplification of TCR beta CDR3 regions was performed using RNA transcripts as template. First-round RT-PCR targeting the TCR CDR3 was performed with the HTBI primer set. In TCRdb, the multiplex PCR reads were re-called with MiXCR into one record per CDR3 protein. The sample includes 600,000 or so distinct CDR3 sequences, under 20% seen only once; the top ten take 3.5% to 4%. Sequences were obtained from blood. These receptors were collected from a woman aged 25 to 45 with Graves' hyperthyroidism.

The CDR3 nucleotides are TGCAGCGCTGAGGTCGGGCCGGAGCAGTTCTTC. Translating gives CSAEVGPEQFF. The gene calls are TRBV29-1 and TRBJ2-1; D is uncertain. Deletions cut 7 bases from V and 10 bases from J, with 14 bases between. Germline-derived CDR1 and CDR2 are SQVTM and ANQGSEA. The CDR3 has 11 residues.

This clonotype has ten or more counts. The chain uses TRBV2 and TRBJ2-7; a weak D match, TRBD1 (6 bases). Germline V gives CDR1 SNHLY, CDR2 FYNNEI. The CDR3 runs 15 residues. V was cut by 4 bases and J by 3 bases, with 16 bases left in between. Here the CDR3 DNA reads TGTGCCAGCAGTGTATTGGGGGCGCGAGGCTACGAGCAGTACTTC. Translating gives CASSVLGARGYEQYF.

This clonotype has just one count. The chain has TRBV6-4 and TRBJ2-1; the D gene could be TRBD1 or TRBD2 (6 bases each). The V gene lost 2 bases and the J gene lost 3 bases, with 11 bases spanning the gap. In germline, CDR1 is MRHNA, CDR2 SNTAGT. The CDR3 has 15 amino acids. CDR3 bases: TGTGCCAGCAGTGACGAACAGGGACTCTACAATGAGCAGTTCTTC. Amino acid sequence: CASSDEQGLYNEQFF.

The J gene is TRBJ1-2, the V gene TRBV7-9; 7 nucleotides agree with TRBD1. The germline V gene encodes CDR1 SEHNR and CDR2 FQNEAQ (reference sequence). Trimming cost V 2 bases and J 7 bases; bases outside gene matches: 7. CDR3 size: 14 residues. CDR3 coding DNA: TGTGCCAGCAGCTTACAAGGGGGCGTGGGTGGCTACACCTTC. Its translation: CASSLQGGVGGYTF. Variable domain in full (rest from reference TRBV7-9 and TRBJ1-2): DTGVSQNPRHKITKRGQNVTFRCDPISEHNRLYWYRQTLGQGPEFLTYFQNEAQLEKSRLLSDRFSAERPKGSFSTLEIQRTEQGDSAMYLCASSLQGGVGGYTFGSGTRLTVV.

This clonotype appeared many times. The CDR3: CASSISRPYNEQFF. CDR3 DNA sequence: TGTGCCAGCAGTATCAGTCGCCCCTACAATGAGCAGTTCTTC. This chain connects TRBV27 to TRBJ2-1; D remains ambiguous. The CDR3 loop spans 14 amino acids. Trimming removed 5 bases from V and 2 bases from J, with 10 bases in between. CDR1 is MNHEY, CDR2 SMNVEV, per germline (reference sequence).

Ten or more counts support this clonotype. The V call is TRBV6-5, the J call TRBJ2-1; 7 bases are a match to TRBD2. After removal of 0 bases from V and 6 bases from J, the junction contained 5 bases not matched to a gene. Germline V gene sequence: CDR1 MNHEY, CDR2 SVGAGI. The CDR3 has 15 residues. CDR3 coding DNA: TGTGCCAGCAGTTACTCGTGGACTAGGGCCAATGAGCAGTTCTTC. It yields the protein CASSYSWTRANEQFF.

This clonotype was counted between two and nine times. The J gene is TRBJ2-4, the V gene TRBV18; 8 nucleotides align to TRBD1. This CDR3 is built from 16 residues. The junction had 3 bases not matched to a gene; V was cut back by 2 bases and J by 0 bases. Germline CDR1 is KGHSH and CDR2 is LQKENI. The CDR3 DNA is TGTGCCAGCTCACCAGGACAGGGCCTAGCCAAAAACATTCAGTACTTC. It translates to CASSPGQGLAKNIQYF.

This clonotype was detected ten times or more. The J gene is TRBJ2-7, the V gene TRBV9; TRBD2 matches at 8 bases. CDR3 length equals 14 residues. Germline-derived CDR1 and CDR2 are SGDLS and YYNGEE. Unmatched junction bases numbered 8, after V lost 7 bases and J lost 2 bases. This CDR3 reads CASGSGGGPYEQYF. CDR3 in DNA: TGTGCCAGCGGATCCGGGGGGGGGCCCTACGAGCAGTACTTC.

This clonotype showed up just a few times. The V call is TRBV20-1, the J call TRBJ2-2; no clear D. The length of the CDR3 is 13 residues. Between the trimmed V and J ends, which lost 1 base and 8 bases, there was a span of 11 bases. CDR1 DFQATT and CDR2 SNEGSKA come from the germline V gene (reference sequence). The CDR3 here is CSARAQSAGELFF. The DNA for the CDR3 is TGCAGTGCTAGAGCCCAGTCAGCAGGGGAGCTGTTTTTT.

The table lists this clonotype with many counts. V is TRBV4-1 and J is TRBJ2-3; D might be TRBD1 (6 bases). V was trimmed by 8 bases and J by 3 bases, leaving 12 bases between them. This CDR3 is built from 13 residues. Germline-derived CDR1 and CDR2 are MGHRA and YSYEKL. The CDR3 here is CASADSKTDTQYF. The DNA for the CDR3 is TGCGCCAGCGCGGACAGTAAGACAGATACGCAGTATTTT.

The CDR3 DNA sequence: TGTGCCACCAGTGACTCCGGACTGGGCACCGGGGAGCTGTTTTTT. Translating it yields CATSDSGLGTGELFF. V usage is TRBV24-1 and J usage is TRBJ2-2, with a weak D call TRBD2 (5 bases). Trimming stripped 4 bases from V and 4 bases from J, with 12 bases between. This CDR3 spans 15 amino acids. Germline V gene lookup returns CDR1 KGHDR and CDR2 SFDVKD.

In regard to this clonotype: A much larger clone sits a single nucleotide away, making a read error possible. The chain recombines TRBV28 with TRBJ2-1; 8 nucleotides match TRBD1. This CDR3 comprises 15 residues. Per the germline V gene, CDR1 is MDHEN and CDR2 is SYDVKM. The CDR3 nucleotides read TGTACCAGCAGTTCCAGGAGACAGGGGCCCTATGAGCAGTTCTTC. Amino acids: CTSSSRRQGPYEQFF. Full variable domain (remainder filled in from reference TRBV28 and TRBJ2-1): DVKVTQSSRYLVKRTGEKVFLECVQDMDHENMFWYRQDPGLGLRLIYFSYDVKMKEKGDIPEGYSVSREKKERFSLILESASTNQTSMYLCTSSSRRQGPYEQFFGPGTRLTVL.

Comment on this clonotype: A junction end diverges from the germline sequence, so it may reflect a read error. The chain joins TRBV6-2 or TRBV6-3 to TRBJ1-5, with 7 bases lining up with TRBD1. The germline V gene has CDR1 MNHEY and CDR2 SVGEGT. The CDR3 covers 12 residues. The CDR3 DNA reads as TGTGCCAGCAGGACAGGGCATCAGCCCCGGCATTTT. This encodes CASRTGHQPRHF.

This clonotype was picked up one time. The chain recombines TRBV25-1 with TRBJ1-2; D gene ambiguous. V was clipped by 3 bases and J by 3 bases, with 5 bases between them. The germline V gene has CDR1 MGHDK and CDR2 SYGVNS. The CDR3 loop spans 12 amino acids. The DNA for the CDR3 is TGTGCCAGCAGTGACGTGGACTATGGCTACACCTTC. It specifies CASSDVDYGYTF.

The chain carries TRBV6-2 or TRBV6-3 and TRBJ2-2; D is perhaps TRBD1 or TRBD2 (5 bases each). V dropped 6 bases and J dropped 6 bases, with 14 bases sitting between them. Germline-derived CDR1 and CDR2 are MNHEY and SVGEGT. This CDR3 comprises 14 residues. CDR3 protein: CASRWFQGPGELFF. Written as DNA, the CDR3 is TGTGCCAGCAGATGGTTCCAGGGACCCGGGGAGCTGTTTTTT.

This clonotype was counted many times. The junction and the germline gene differ at one end; a read error may be behind it. The rearrangement links TRBV7-7 to TRBJ2-5; D may match TRBD1 or TRBD2 (6 bases each). Germline V gene lookup returns CDR1 SSHAT and CDR2 FNYEAQ (reference sequence). The CDR3 runs to 13 residues. CDR3 sequence (DNA): TGTGCTAGCAGCTATGCTGAGGGGGGGACCCAGTACTTC. Translation: CASSYAEGGTQYF.

This clonotype was counted only a few times. The chain carries TRBV7-3 and TRBJ2-2, with D perhaps TRBD1 (5 bases). The CDR3 length is 13 residues. Deletions cut 4 bases from V and 6 bases from J, with 9 bases between. Per germline, CDR1 SGHTA and CDR2 FQGTGA. The CDR3 sequence is CASSSRVSGELFF. The CDR3 nucleotides are TGTGCCAGCAGCTCCAGGGTATCCGGGGAGCTGTTTTTT.

This clonotype was observed at least ten times. The V and J genes are TRBV2 and TRBJ2-1; D is unresolved. This CDR3 contains 11 residues. V was trimmed by 6 bases and J by 4 bases, leaving 4 bases between them. In germline, CDR1 is SNHLY, CDR2 FYNNEI. CDR3 bases: TGTGCCAGCAGGGAGTACAATGAGCAGTTCTTC. Encoded protein: CASREYNEQFF.

The V call is TRBV11-2, the J call TRBJ2-5; 14 nucleotides agree with TRBD2. The V and J ends lost 5 bases and 4 bases, in that order; junction bases with no gene match: 6. This CDR3 region has 16 residues. Germline lookup yields CDR1 SGHAT and CDR2 FQNNGV. CDR3 in amino acids: CASSTVGLAGAETQYF. The CDR3 bases are TGTGCCAGCAGCACAGTGGGACTAGCGGGAGCAGAGACCCAGTACTTC.

This sequence joins TRBV19 and TRBJ2-5, with 8 positions matching TRBD2. There are 14 residues in the CDR3. Germline V CDR1 and CDR2: LNHDA, SQIVND (reference sequence). J was trimmed by 2 bases and V by 5 bases; bases with no gene match: 4. The CDR3 loop reads CASSPQRGQETQYF. DNA for the CDR3: TGTGCCAGTAGTCCCCAGCGGGGGCAAGAGACCCAGTACTTC.

The chain couples TRBV4-1 to TRBJ2-7; 8 nucleotides match TRBD1. Losses at the gene ends were 1 base for V and 2 bases for J; bases not matched to a gene: 4. This CDR3 has 15 residues. CDR1 and CDR2 (germline): MGHRA, YSYEKL. The CDR3, as DNA: TGCGCCAGCAGCCAAGTTGACAGGGGTGCCTACGAGCAGTACTTC. This encodes CASSQVDRGAYEQYF.

V and J are TRBV20-1 and TRBJ2-2; D gene uncertain. Per the germline V gene, CDR1 is DFQATT and CDR2 is SNEGSKA (reference sequence). This CDR3 region has 13 residues. The V gene lost 2 bases and the J gene lost 1 base, with 5 bases spanning the gap. CDR3: CSARHLNTGELFF. CDR3 in DNA: TGCAGTGCTAGACACCTGAACACCGGGGAGCTGTTTTTT.

This clonotype was found a few times. This chain links TRBV29-1 with TRBJ1-1, with no clear D. CDR3 size: 13 residues. In germline, CDR1 is SQVTM, CDR2 ANQGSEA. The V end was cut by 6 bases, the J end by 2 bases, with 13 bases between. The CDR3 nucleotides read TGCAGCGTCGAGAGGTTGCTCAACACTGAAGCTTTCTTT. Protein product: CSVERLLNTEAFF.

This clonotype was picked up many times. The V gene is TRBV15, the J gene TRBJ2-1, with TRBD1 as a possible D gene (5 bases). The CDR3 has 12 residues. Looked up from germline, CDR1 is LNHNV and CDR2 is YYDKDF (reference sequence). The V end lost 0 bases, the J end lost 12 bases, and 9 bases lay between the germline ends. The CDR3 spells CATSRDWGRQFF. The DNA for the CDR3 is TGTGCCACCAGCAGAGATTGGGGCAGGCAGTTCTTC.

CDR3 sequence (DNA): TGTGCCAGCAGCTCCTTATCCCACAGGTTGAACTATGGCTACACCTTC. Its protein product is CASSSLSHRLNYGYTF. The rearrangement joins TRBV6-1 to TRBJ1-2; D is possibly TRBD1 (5 bases). The CDR3 runs 16 residues. V was cut by 6 bases and J by 2 bases, with 19 bases left in between. Germline V CDR1 and CDR2: MNHNS, SASEGT.